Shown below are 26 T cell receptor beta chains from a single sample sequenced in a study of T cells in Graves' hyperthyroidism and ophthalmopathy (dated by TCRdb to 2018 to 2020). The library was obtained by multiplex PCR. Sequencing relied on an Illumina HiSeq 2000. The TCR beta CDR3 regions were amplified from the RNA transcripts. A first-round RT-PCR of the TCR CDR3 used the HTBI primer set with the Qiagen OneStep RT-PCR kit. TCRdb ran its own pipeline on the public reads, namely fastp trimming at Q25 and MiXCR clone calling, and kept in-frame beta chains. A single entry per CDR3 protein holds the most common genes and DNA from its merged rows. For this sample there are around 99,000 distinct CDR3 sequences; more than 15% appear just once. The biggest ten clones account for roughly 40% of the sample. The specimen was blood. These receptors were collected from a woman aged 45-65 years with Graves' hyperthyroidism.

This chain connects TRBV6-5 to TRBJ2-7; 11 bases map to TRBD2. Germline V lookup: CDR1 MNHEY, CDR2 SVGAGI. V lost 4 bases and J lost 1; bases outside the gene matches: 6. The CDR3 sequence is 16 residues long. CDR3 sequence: CASSSSSGRFSYEQYF. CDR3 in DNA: TGTGCCAGCAGTTCATCTAGCGGGAGGTTTTCCTACGAGCAGTACTTC.

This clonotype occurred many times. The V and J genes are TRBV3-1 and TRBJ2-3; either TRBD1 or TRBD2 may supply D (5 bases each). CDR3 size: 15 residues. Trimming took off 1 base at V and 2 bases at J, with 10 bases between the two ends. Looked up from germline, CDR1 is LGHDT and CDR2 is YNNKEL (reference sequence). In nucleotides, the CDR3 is TGTGCCAGCAGCCAAGGGGGGTACGACACAGATACGCAGTATTTT. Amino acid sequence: CASSQGGYDTDTQYF.

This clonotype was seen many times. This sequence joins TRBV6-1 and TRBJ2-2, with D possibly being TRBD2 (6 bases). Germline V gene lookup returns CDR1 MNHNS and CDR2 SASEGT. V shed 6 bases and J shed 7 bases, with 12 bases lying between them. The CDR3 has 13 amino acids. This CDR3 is CASRKRGNGELFF. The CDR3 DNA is TGTGCCAGCAGAAAACGGGGGAACGGGGAGCTGTTTTTT.

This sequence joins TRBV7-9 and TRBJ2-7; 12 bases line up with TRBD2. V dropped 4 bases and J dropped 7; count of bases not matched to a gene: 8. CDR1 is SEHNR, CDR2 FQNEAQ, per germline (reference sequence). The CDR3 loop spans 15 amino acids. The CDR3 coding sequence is TGTGCCAGCAGCTCGCCGACTAGCGGGAGCGGGGAGCAGTACTTC. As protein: CASSSPTSGSGEQYF.

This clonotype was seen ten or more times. As DNA, the CDR3 is TGTGCCAGCAGCCCTGGGGGCACTGAAGCTTTCTTT. Encoded protein: CASSPGGTEAFF. The genes are TRBV12-3 or TRBV12-4 and TRBJ1-1; a weak D match, TRBD1 (5 bases). The CDR3 contains 12 residues. The germline V and J ends were trimmed by 6 bases and 4 bases, with 9 bases remaining between them.

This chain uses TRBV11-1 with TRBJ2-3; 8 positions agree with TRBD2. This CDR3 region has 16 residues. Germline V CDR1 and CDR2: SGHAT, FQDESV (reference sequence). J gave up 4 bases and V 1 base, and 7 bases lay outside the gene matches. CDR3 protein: CASSLGSGSNADTQYF. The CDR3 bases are TGTGCCAGCAGCTTAGGAAGCGGGAGTAACGCAGATACGCAGTATTTT.

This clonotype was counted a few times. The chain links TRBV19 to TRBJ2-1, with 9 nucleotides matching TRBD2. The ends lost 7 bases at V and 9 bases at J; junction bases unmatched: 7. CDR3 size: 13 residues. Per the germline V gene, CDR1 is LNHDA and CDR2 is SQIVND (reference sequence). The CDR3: CASTGGRAGEQFF. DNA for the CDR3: TGTGCCAGTACTGGCGGGAGGGCGGGTGAGCAGTTCTTC.

The CDR3 reads CASSRNTDTQYF. CDR3 coding DNA: TGTGCCAGCAGTCGAAACACAGATACGCAGTATTTT. This chain uses TRBV2 with TRBJ2-3; D is undetermined. Germline assignment: CDR1 SNHLY and CDR2 FYNNEI. The V and J ends lost 5 bases and 2 bases respectively, with 5 bases between them. CDR3 size: 12 residues. The complete variable domain, with remaining parts taken from reference TRBV2 and TRBJ2-3, reads EPEVTQTPSHQVTQMGQEVILRCVPISNHLYFYWYRQILGQKVEFLVSFYNNEISEKSEIFDDQFSVERPDGSNFTLKIRSTKLEDSAMYFCASSRNTDTQYFGPGTRLTVL.

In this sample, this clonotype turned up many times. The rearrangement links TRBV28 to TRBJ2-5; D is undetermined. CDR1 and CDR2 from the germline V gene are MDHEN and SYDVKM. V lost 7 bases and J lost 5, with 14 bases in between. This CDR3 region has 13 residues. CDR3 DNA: TGTGCCAGCACCTTGGAGAAGGGCGAGACCCAGTACTTC. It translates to CASTLEKGETQYF.

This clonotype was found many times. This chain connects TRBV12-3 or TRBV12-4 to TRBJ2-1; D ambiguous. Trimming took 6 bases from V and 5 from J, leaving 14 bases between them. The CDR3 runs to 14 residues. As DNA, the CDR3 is TGTGCCAGCAGCTTCCTCGGGTGGGACAATGAGCAGTTCTTC. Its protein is CASSFLGWDNEQFF.

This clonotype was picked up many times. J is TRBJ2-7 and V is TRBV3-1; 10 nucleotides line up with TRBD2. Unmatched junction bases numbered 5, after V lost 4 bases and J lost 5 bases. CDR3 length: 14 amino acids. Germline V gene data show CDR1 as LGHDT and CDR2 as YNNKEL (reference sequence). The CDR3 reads CASSRAGGLNEQYF. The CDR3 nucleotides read TGTGCCAGCAGCCGAGCGGGAGGGCTCAACGAGCAGTACTTC.

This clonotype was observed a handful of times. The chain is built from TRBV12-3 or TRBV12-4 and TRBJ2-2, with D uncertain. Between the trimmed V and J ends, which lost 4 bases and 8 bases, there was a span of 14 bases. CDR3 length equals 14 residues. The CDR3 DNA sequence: TGTGCCAGCAGTTACCTCGGTTCTGGAGGGGAGCTGTTTTTT. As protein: CASSYLGSGGELFF.

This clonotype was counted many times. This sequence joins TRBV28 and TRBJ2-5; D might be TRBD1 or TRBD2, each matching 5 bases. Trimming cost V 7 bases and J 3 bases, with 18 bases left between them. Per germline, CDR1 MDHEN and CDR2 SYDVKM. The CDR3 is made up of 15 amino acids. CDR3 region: CASTQDGTAKETQYF. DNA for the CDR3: TGTGCCAGCACCCAAGATGGGACCGCCAAAGAGACCCAGTACTTC.

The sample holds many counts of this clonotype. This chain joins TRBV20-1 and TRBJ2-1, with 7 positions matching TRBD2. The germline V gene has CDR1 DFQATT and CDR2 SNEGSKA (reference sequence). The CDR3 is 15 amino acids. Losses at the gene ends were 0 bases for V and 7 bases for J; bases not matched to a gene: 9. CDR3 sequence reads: CSAREGAGDDNEQFF. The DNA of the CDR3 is TGCAGTGCTAGAGAAGGGGCGGGAGACGATAATGAGCAGTTCTTC.

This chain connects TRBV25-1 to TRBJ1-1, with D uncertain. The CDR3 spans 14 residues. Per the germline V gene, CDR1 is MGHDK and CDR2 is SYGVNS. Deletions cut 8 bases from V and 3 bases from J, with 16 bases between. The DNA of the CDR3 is TGTGCCAGCCAACGGGCAGGAAGTTACACTGAAGCTTTCTTT. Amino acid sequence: CASQRAGSYTEAFF.

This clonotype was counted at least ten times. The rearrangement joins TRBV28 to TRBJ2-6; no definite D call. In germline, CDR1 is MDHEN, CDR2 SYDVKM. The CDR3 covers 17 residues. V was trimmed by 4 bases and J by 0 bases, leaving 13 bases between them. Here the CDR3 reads CASSSGFSPSGANVLTF. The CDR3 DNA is TGTGCCAGCAGTTCCGGGTTCTCCCCCTCTGGGGCCAACGTCCTGACTTTC. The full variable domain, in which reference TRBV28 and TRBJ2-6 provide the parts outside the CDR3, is DVKVTQSSRYLVKRTGEKVFLECVQDMDHENMFWYRQDPGLGLRLIYFSYDVKMKEKGDIPEGYSVSREKKERFSLILESASTNQTSMYLCASSSGFSPSGANVLTFGAGSRLTVL.

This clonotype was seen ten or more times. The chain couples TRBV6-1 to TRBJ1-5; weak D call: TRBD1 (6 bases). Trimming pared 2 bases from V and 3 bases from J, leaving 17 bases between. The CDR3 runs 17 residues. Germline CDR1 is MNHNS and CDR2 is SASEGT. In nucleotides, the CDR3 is TGTGCCAGCAGTGAAAGGTTCGGGGGCTCTCTCAATCAGCCCCAGCATTTT. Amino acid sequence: CASSERFGGSLNQPQHF.

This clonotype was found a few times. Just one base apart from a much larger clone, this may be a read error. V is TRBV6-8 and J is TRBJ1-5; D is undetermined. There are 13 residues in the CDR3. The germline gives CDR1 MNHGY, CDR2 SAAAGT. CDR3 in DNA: TGTGCCGGCAGGACGATGGGCAATCAGCCCCAGCATTTT. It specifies CAGRTMGNQPQHF.

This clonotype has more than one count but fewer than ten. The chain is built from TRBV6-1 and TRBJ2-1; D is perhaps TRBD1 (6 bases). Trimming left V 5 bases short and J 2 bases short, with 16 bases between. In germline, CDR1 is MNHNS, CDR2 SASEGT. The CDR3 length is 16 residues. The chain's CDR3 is CASSLGASRPYNEQFF. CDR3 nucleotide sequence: TGTGCCAGCAGTTTGGGGGCTAGCCGACCCTACAATGAGCAGTTCTTC.

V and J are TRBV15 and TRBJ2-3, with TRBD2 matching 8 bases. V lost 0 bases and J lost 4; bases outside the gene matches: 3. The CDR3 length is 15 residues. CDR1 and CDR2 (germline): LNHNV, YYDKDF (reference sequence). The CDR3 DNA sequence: TGTGCCACCAGCAGAGATCCAGCGGGAGCAGATACGCAGTATTTT. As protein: CATSRDPAGADTQYF.

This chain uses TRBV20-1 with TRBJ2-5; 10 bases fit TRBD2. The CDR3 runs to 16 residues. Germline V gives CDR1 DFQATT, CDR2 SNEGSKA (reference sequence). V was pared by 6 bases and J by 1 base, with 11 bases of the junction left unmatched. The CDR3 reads CSAPGTGTSAQETQYF. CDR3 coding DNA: TGCAGTGCCCCCGGGACCGGGACTAGCGCCCAAGAGACCCAGTACTTC.

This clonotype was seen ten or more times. CDR3: CASSFAGGEKLFF. Here the CDR3 DNA reads TGTGCCAGCAGTTTTGCTGGCGGTGAAAAACTGTTTTTT. The chain employs TRBV28 and TRBJ1-4; D is unclear. Germline V CDR1 and CDR2: MDHEN, SYDVKM. CDR3 size: 13 residues. V was cut by 3 bases and J by 7 bases, with 9 bases left in between. Complete variable domain (other parts from reference TRBV28 and TRBJ1-4): DVKVTQSSRYLVKRTGEKVFLECVQDMDHENMFWYRQDPGLGLRLIYFSYDVKMKEKGDIPEGYSVSREKKERFSLILESASTNQTSMYLCASSFAGGEKLFFGSGTQLSVL.

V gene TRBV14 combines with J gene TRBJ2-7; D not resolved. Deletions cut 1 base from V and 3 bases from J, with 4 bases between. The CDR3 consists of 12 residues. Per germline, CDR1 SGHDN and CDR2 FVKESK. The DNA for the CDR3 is TGTGCCAGCAGCCAAGCGGTCTACGAGCAGTACTTC. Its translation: CASSQAVYEQYF.

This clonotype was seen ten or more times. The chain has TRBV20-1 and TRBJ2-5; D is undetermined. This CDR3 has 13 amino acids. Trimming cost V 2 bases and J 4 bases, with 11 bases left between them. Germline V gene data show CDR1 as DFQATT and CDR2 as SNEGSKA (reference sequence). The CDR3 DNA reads TGCAGTGCTAGATCCAAGACGGGAGAGACCCAGTACTTC. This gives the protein CSARSKTGETQYF.

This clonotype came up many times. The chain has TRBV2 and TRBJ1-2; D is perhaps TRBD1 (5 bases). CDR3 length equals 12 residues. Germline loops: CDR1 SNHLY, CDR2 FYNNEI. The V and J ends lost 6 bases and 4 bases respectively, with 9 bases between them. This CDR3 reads CASSLGAYGYTF. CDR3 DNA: TGTGCCAGCAGCCTAGGGGCCTATGGCTACACCTTC.

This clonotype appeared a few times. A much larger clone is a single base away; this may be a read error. CDR3 protein: CATLSGLNAGELFF. The DNA for the CDR3 is TGTGCCACCTTATCAGGATTGAACGCCGGGGAGCTGTTTTTT. V is TRBV27 and J is TRBJ2-2, with D hard to call. CDR3 length equals 14 residues. Germline lookup yields CDR1 MNHEY and CDR2 SMNVEV (reference sequence).